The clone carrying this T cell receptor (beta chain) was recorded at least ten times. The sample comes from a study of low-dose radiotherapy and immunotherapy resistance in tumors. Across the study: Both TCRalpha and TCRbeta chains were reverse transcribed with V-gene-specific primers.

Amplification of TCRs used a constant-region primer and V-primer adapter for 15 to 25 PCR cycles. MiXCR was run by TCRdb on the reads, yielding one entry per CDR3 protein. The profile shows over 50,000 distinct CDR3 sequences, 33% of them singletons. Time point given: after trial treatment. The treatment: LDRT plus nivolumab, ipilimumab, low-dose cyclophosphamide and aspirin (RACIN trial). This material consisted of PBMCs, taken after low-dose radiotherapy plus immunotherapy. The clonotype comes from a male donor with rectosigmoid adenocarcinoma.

CDR3 sequence (DNA): TGTGCCAGCAGTTACCGAGTCCAACACCCCGGGGATGAGCAGTTCTTC. Translation gives CASSYRVQHPGDEQFF. The chain carries TRBV6-2 or TRBV6-3 and TRBJ2-1; D is perhaps TRBD2 (5 bases). Per the germline V gene, CDR1 is MNHEY and CDR2 is SVGEGT. The CDR3 loop spans 16 amino acids. With 2 bases removed from V and 8 bases from J, the gap between germline ends came to 19 bases.